This section outlines one T cell receptor (beta chain) sequence together with its context. As yet, its antigen is unknown. This sample was included in a study of beta chain features in type 1 diabetes. Study details: All samples together contributed around 100,000,000 sorted cells for examination.

General study results and limits: Whatever favoring of shorter templates PCR might show would apply equally to patients and controls. There were fewer insertions and more deletions at the VDJ junctions of type 1 diabetes patients.

V was pared by 3 bases and J by 2 bases, with 15 bases of the junction left unmatched. Germline V gives CDR1 SEHNR, CDR2 FQNEAQ (reference sequence). The CDR3 is made up of 18 amino acids. Expressed TCRB transcripts were sequenced because the isolated RNA had all been reverse transcribed beforehand. Average reads for naive, central memory and regulatory T cell samples were 3.5 million to 4.5 million. The repertoire was sequenced with immunoSEQ multiplex PCR; TCRdb's copy has only in-frame clones and lacks some. The data show 140,000 to 150,000 clones, under 60% seen once. This chain joins TRBV7-9 and TRBJ2-7, with 8 bases identical to TRBD2. Input material: Tregs from blood. The clonotype comes from a man aged 18 to 35 in good health. The DNA of the CDR3 is TGTGCCAGCAGCTTTAAGGCCTTAGCGGGAACGTCTCCCTACGAGCAGTACTTC. Translated: CASSFKALAGTSPYEQYF.